This TCR beta chain stems from a study of blood T cell repertoires in COVID-19. CDR1 is MGHRA and CDR2 is YSYEKL in the germline V gene. The V and J ends lost 1 base and 6 bases respectively, with 24 bases between them. This CDR3 comprises 18 residues. The repertoire was sequenced with immunoSEQ multiplex PCR; TCRdb's copy has only in-frame clones and lacks some. The data contain under 400,000 clones, approximately 86% of them singletons. The source of this sequence is a woman aged 35 to 49 with acute COVID-19. The rearrangement links TRBV4-1 to TRBJ1-1, with a possible D match to TRBD1 (5 bases). Input material: PBMCs or T cells enriched from blood (not recorded which). The CDR3 DNA is TGCGCCAGCAGCCAAGGCCGCGTGGGGGGTCCCCTCGGACCTGAAGCTTTCTTT. This sequence encodes CASSQGRVGGPLGPEAFF.